This TCR beta chain was identified during a study of monozygotic twins with cystic fibrosis. General study findings and limits: Median Simpson clonality of approximately 0.0091 suggested naive T cells predominated. Monozygotic CF twin pairs shared significantly more nucleotide-identical clonotypes than unrelated CF individuals did. Shared CDR3 numbers were not associated with age, concordance or severity. Co-twins had the most similar V usage for 13 of 16 pairs, J for 8.

As concerns this clone: The target antigen is unknown.

Germline CDR1 reads SGHVS; CDR2 reads FNYEAQ. The length of the CDR3 is 14 residues. The junction had 4 bases not matched to a gene; V was cut back by 5 bases and J by 2 bases. Sequencing used immunoSEQ multiplex PCR; TCRdb keeps in-frame clones, though not all of them. The sample shows about 7,500 clones, about 93% of them seen only once. Sequencing was done on a sample of blood. The rearrangement uses TRBV7-6 and TRBJ2-5; 8 bases map to TRBD2. The TCR was taken from a boy younger than 10 with cystic fibrosis. The CDR3 here is CASSPTSGQETQYF. Here the CDR3 DNA reads TGTGCCAGCAGCCCCACTAGCGGACAAGAGACCCAGTACTTC.